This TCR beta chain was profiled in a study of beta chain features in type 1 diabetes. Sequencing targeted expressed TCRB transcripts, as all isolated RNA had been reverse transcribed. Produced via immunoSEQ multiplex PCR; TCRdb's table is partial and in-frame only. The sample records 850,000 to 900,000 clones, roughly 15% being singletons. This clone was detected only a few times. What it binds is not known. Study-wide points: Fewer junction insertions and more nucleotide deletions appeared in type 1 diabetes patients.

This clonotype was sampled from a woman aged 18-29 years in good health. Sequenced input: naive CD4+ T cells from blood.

The CDR3 region is CASSQIGQGQGNTEAFF. The CDR3 coding sequence is TGCGCCAGCAGCCAAATCGGCCAGGGACAGGGGAACACTGAAGCTTTCTTT. This chain links TRBV4-3 with TRBJ1-1, with 9 nucleotides matching TRBD1. The J segment lost 1 base and the V segment lost 2 bases, leaving 8 bases of the junction unmatched. This CDR3 has 17 amino acids. Germline V gene lookup returns CDR1 LGHNA and CDR2 YSLEER.